These 15 T cell receptor beta chains share one sample of origin, sequenced in a study of T-cell memory formation after mild COVID-19. MiXCR, run by TCRdb on the 5' RACE reads, gives a single entry per CDR3 protein. The sample records about 180,000 distinct CDR3 sequences, about 18% being singletons. Material for sequencing was PBMCs or a T cell subset sorted from them (not recorded which). The receptors originated from a man between 18 and 35 years old who had mild COVID-19 (a few samples of this study predate the infection). Cell type and time point are not known.

The chain couples TRBV18 to TRBJ1-2, with TRBD1 matching over 8 bases. The V and J ends lost 4 bases and 2 bases, in that order; junction bases with no gene match: 6. The CDR3 extends over 15 amino acids. CDR1 and CDR2 from the germline V gene are KGHSH and LQKENI. This CDR3 reads CASSRMGQENYGYTF. CDR3 bases: TGTGCCAGCTCACGAATGGGACAGGAGAACTATGGCTACACCTTC.

This clonotype was seen a handful of times. J is TRBJ1-5 and V is TRBV7-2, with D tentatively TRBD1 (5 bases). This CDR3 is built from 13 residues. V lost 5 bases and J lost 6, with 11 bases in between. Germline CDR1 is SGHTA and CDR2 is FQGNSA. For the CDR3, the DNA is TGTGCCAGCAGCCTCGGGACGGCTCAGCCCCAGCATTTT. Translated: CASSLGTAQPQHF.

The DNA for the CDR3 is TGCGCCAGCAGCTTGTCCGGGGCCGGCCCCACAGATACGCAGTATTTT. Encoded protein: CASSLSGAGPTDTQYF. The J gene is TRBJ2-3, the V gene TRBV5-1; D may match TRBD1 or TRBD2 (5 bases each). The CDR3 runs to 16 residues. Trimming removed 1 base from V and 2 bases from J, with 14 bases in between. CDR1 SGHRS and CDR2 YFSETQ come from the germline V gene.

The rearrangement joins TRBV4-1 to TRBJ2-7; TRBD1 might be the D (6 bases). The V gene's germline CDR1 is MGHRA and CDR2 YSYEKL. V was cut by 6 bases and J by 0 bases, with 12 bases left in between. The CDR3 runs to 14 residues. The chain's CDR3 is CASRNRVSSYEQYF. CDR3 DNA: TGCGCCAGCAGGAACAGGGTCAGCTCCTACGAGCAGTACTTC.

This clonotype was recorded a few times. The rearrangement uses TRBV20-1 and TRBJ1-1, with D perhaps TRBD1 (5 bases). The CDR3 is made up of 17 amino acids. Germline CDR1 is DFQATT and CDR2 is SNEGSKA (reference sequence). CDR3 sequence: CRAKWGNSVKGNTEAFF. CDR3 sequence (DNA): TGCAGGGCCAAATGGGGCAACAGTGTAAAAGGGAACACTGAAGCTTTCTTT.

The chain uses TRBV2 and TRBJ1-5; D may be TRBD1 (6 bases). In germline, CDR1 is SNHLY, CDR2 FYNNEI. Trimming shortened V by 5 bases and J by 2 bases, and 13 bases separated the two germline ends. CDR3 size: 15 residues. The CDR3 reads CASSLLQGGNQPQHF. The CDR3 DNA is TGTGCCAGCAGTCTGCTACAGGGAGGCAATCAGCCCCAGCATTTT.

This sequence joins TRBV3-1 and TRBJ1-4; 7 nucleotides agree with TRBD1. Germline assignment: CDR1 LGHDT and CDR2 YNNKEL (reference sequence). With V trimmed by 0 bases and J by 8 bases, 3 bases remained unmatched. The CDR3 sequence is 14 residues long. CDR3 bases: TGTGCCAGCAGCCAAGACCCAGGGGGGGAAAAACTGTTTTTT. Protein product: CASSQDPGGEKLFF.

The V and J genes are TRBV14 and TRBJ1-2; D gene ambiguous. The germline gives CDR1 SGHDN, CDR2 FVKESK. This CDR3 has 12 amino acids. Trimming removed 4 bases from V and 6 bases from J, with 9 bases in between. The CDR3 DNA is TGTGCCAGCAGCCCCAGGCAGGATGGCTACACCTTC. It specifies CASSPRQDGYTF. Combining the CDR3 with reference TRBV14 and TRBJ1-2 gives the whole variable domain EAGVTQFPSHSVIEKGQTVTLRCDPISGHDNLYWYRRVMGKEIKFLLHFVKESKQDESGMPNNRFLAERTGGTYSTLKVQPAELEDSGVYFCASSPRQDGYTFGSGTRLTVV.

The chain couples TRBV12-3 or TRBV12-4 to TRBJ1-2; D not resolved. Trimming took 5 bases from V and 4 from J, leaving 11 bases between them. This CDR3 comprises 13 residues. CDR3 residues: CASSVGPTYGYTF. The CDR3 coding sequence is TGTGCCAGCAGTGTAGGACCGACCTATGGCTACACCTTC.

This clonotype was observed many times. This chain uses TRBV4-1 with TRBJ1-6, with a possible D match to TRBD1 (5 bases). V dropped 0 bases and J dropped 1 base, with 10 bases sitting between them. This CDR3 comprises 17 residues. Germline CDR1 is MGHRA and CDR2 is YSYEKL. The CDR3 coding sequence is TGCGCCAGCAGCCAAGATTCGGGGGAATCCTATAATTCACCCCTCCACTTT. It translates to CASSQDSGESYNSPLHF.

The chain carries TRBV5-4 and TRBJ2-5; D may correspond to TRBD1 or TRBD2 (5 bases each). Between the trimmed V and J ends, which lost 8 bases and 2 bases, there was a span of 13 bases. The CDR3 totals 13 residues. CDR1 SGHNT and CDR2 YYREEE come from the germline V gene (reference sequence). The CDR3 region has the DNA TGTGCCAGTACGGCGAGGGGTCAAGAGACCCAGTACTTC. Residues: CASTARGQETQYF.

This clonotype was counted ten times or more. This sequence joins TRBV12-3 or TRBV12-4 and TRBJ2-3; D remains ambiguous. The CDR3 consists of 15 residues. The germline V and J ends were trimmed by 1 base and 0 bases, with 8 bases remaining between them. The CDR3 is CASSLEVLSTDTQYF. CDR3 in DNA: TGTGCCAGCAGTTTAGAGGTTCTGAGCACAGATACGCAGTATTTT.

This clonotype was recorded a few times. The CDR3: CASSHNRGPGTDTQYF. CDR3 DNA: TGTGCCAGCAGCCACAACAGGGGGCCCGGCACAGATACGCAGTATTTT. V and J are TRBV7-2 and TRBJ2-3; 9 bases agree with TRBD1. The CDR3 totals 16 residues. After removal of 5 bases from V and 1 base from J, the junction contained 7 bases not matched to a gene. CDR1 is SGHTA, CDR2 FQGNSA, per germline.

This clonotype was counted a few times. This chain connects TRBV7-2 to TRBJ1-6; D gene uncertain. The germline CDR1 and CDR2 sequences are SGHTA and FQGNSA. This CDR3 region has 16 residues. V lost 2 bases and J 6 bases, leaving 14 bases between the germline ends. The CDR3 region is CASSLRGLGTNSPLHF. The DNA for the CDR3 is TGTGCCAGCAGCTTAAGAGGGTTGGGAACTAATTCACCCCTCCACTTT.

This clonotype has more than one count but fewer than ten. This chain connects TRBV6-5 to TRBJ1-5; 7 bases map to TRBD1. The germline CDR1 and CDR2 sequences are MNHEY and SVGAGI. This CDR3 is built from 15 residues. After removal of 7 bases from V and 0 bases from J, the junction contained 6 bases not matched to a gene. The CDR3 nucleotides are TGTGCCAGCAACCCGGGACAGTATAGCAATCAGCCCCAGCATTTT. It yields the protein CASNPGQYSNQPQHF.